This is a list of T cell receptor beta chains from one sample in a study of T cell repertoires in cytomegalovirus infection. MiXCR was run by TCRdb on the reads, yielding one entry per CDR3 protein. This sample yields under 500,000 distinct CDR3 sequences, of which approximately 40% are seen a single time; roughly two fifths belongs to the top ten. For these TCRs, the target antigens are not known. Sequenced material: cultured PBMCs, taken from culture after CMV antigen stimulation. Receptors originate from a human donor in good health (CMV status not recorded). Some clones in this sample may be carry-over from other donors' samples. Both conserved end residues are part of each CDR3. The D gene is left open where the match is weak. Expanded clones are given a class, and other clones once, few, many or no size at all.

D,J,V,size,CDR3,DNA
TRBD2,TRBJ2-7,TRBV27,-,CASSPRTSGILYEQYF,TGTGCCAGCAGTCCCCGGACTAGCGGGATTCTCTACGAGCAGTACTTC
TRBD1,TRBJ1-1,TRBV27,few,CASSPRQGWVAFF,TGTGCCAGCAGTCCTCGACAGGGGTGGGTTGCTTTCTTT
TRBD1,TRBJ2-7,TRBV6-8,-,CASSRPGQGETYEQYF,TGTGCCAGCAGTCGACCGGGACAGGGGGAGACATACGAGCAGTACTTC
-,TRBJ2-1,TRBV4-1,few,CASSQALETYYNEQFF,TGCGCCAGCAGCCAAGCTCTCGAAACCTACTACAATGAGCAGTTCTTC
-,TRBJ2-2,TRBV7-8,-,CASSLSSPGELFF,TGTGCCAGCAGCTTATCTTCACCTGGGGAGCTGTTTTTT
-,TRBJ1-1,TRBV7-9,many,CASSLAGTEAFF,TGTGCCAGCAGCTTAGCGGGTACTGAAGCTTTCTTT
-,TRBJ2-2,TRBV6-1,-,CASRGSGPTGELFF,TGTGCCAGCAGGGGAAGCGGCCCCACCGGGGAGCTGTTTTTT
-,TRBJ1-3,TRBV19,few,CASTEGSGSGNTIYF,TGTGCCAGTACCGAGGGTTCCGGCTCTGGAAACACCATATATTTT
-,TRBJ2-3,TRBV20-1,few,CSAEPPSAGTDTQYF,TGCAGTGCAGAACCTCCTAGCGCGGGCACAGATACGCAGTATTTT
TRBD2,TRBJ2-3,TRBV5-1,-,CASRETSLNADTQYF,TGCGCCAGCCGTGAGACTAGCCTGAACGCAGATACGCAGTATTTT
-,TRBJ2-2,TRBV7-9,few,CASSLLQGNTGELFF,TGTGCCAGCAGCTTGTTGCAGGGCAACACCGGGGAGCTGTTTTTT
-,TRBJ2-7,TRBV3-1,few,CASSQNPGKREQYF,TGTGCCAGCAGCCAAAACCCCGGGAAGCGAGAGCAGTACTTC
-,TRBJ1-6,TRBV12-3/TRBV12-4,-,CASSLSGVVSPLHF,TGTGCCAGCAGTTTATCGGGGGTGGTTTCACCCCTCCACTTT
-,TRBJ1-6,TRBV28,-,CARGPLAKNSPLHF,TGTGCCAGGGGCCCATTGGCCAAAAATTCACCCCTCCACTTT
TRBD2,TRBJ2-1,TRBV20-1,-,CSATRGSRNEQFF,TGCAGTGCTACCCGCGGGAGCCGCAATGAGCAGTTCTTC
TRBD2,TRBJ2-1,TRBV12-5,-,CASGSGGTSENNEQFF,TGTGCTAGTGGTTCCGGCGGGACTAGCGAAAACAATGAGCAGTTCTTC
-,TRBJ1-3,TRBV11-2,-,CATLTAGPTGNTIYF,TGTGCCACCCTGACAGCCGGGCCCACCGGAAACACCATATATTTT
-,TRBJ2-3,TRBV7-9,-,CASVRGRTQYF,TGTGCCAGCGTGAGGGGCCGTACGCAGTATTTT
-,TRBJ1-4,TRBV10-3,few,CAISGGEKLFF,TGTGCCATCAGTGGGGGGGAAAAACTGTTTTTT
-,TRBJ2-3,TRBV7-2,many,CASSPRQGTDTQYF,TGTGCCAGCAGCCCGAGACAAGGCACAGATACGCAGTATTTT
-,TRBJ1-2,TRBV7-2,-,CASSRHQYGYTF,TGTGCCAGCAGCCGACACCAGTATGGCTACACCTTC
TRBD2,TRBJ2-3,TRBV11-2,-,CASSLVVAGVRGTDTQYF,TGTGCCAGCAGCTTAGTGGTAGCGGGGGTCCGGGGCACAGATACGCAGTATTTT
-,TRBJ1-2,TRBV6-1,once,CASSPTIVEWNYGYTF,TGTGCCAGCAGTCCTACGATAGTGGAATGGAACTATGGCTACACCTTC
TRBD2,TRBJ2-2,TRBV6-8,once,CASSYGTRLGELFF,TGTGCCAGCAGTTACGGGACTAGGTTGGGGGAGCTGTTTTTT
TRBD2,TRBJ2-1,TRBV28,few,CASSLLAGGSPHEQFF,TGTGCCAGCAGTTTATTAGCGGGGGGGAGCCCGCATGAGCAGTTCTTC
-,TRBJ1-1,TRBV7-8,-,CASSLGRAGHEEAEAFF,TGTGCCAGCAGCTTGGGCCGGGCAGGGCACGAAGAAGCTGAAGCTTTCTTT
-,TRBJ1-2,TRBV6-5,-,CWGQRGVHYGYTF,TGCTGGGGCCAGAGGGGGGTTCACTATGGCTACACCTTC
TRBD1,TRBJ2-7,TRBV12-3/TRBV12-4,few,CASSPRTGYYEQYF,TGTGCCAGCAGTCCTAGGACAGGGTACTACGAGCAGTACTTC
-,TRBJ1-2,TRBV6-6,-,CASSPRGGETNYGYTF,TGTGCCAGCAGTCCCCGAGGGGGGGAAACTAACTATGGCTACACCTTC
TRBD2,TRBJ2-1,TRBV20-1,few,CSARGTGLAIYNEQFF,TGCAGTGCTAGAGGGACGGGACTAGCGATTTACAATGAGCAGTTCTTC
TRBD1,TRBJ1-2,TRBV28,-,CASSAPGQVFLGYTF,TGTGCCAGCAGTGCGCCCGGACAGGTGTTCCTAGGCTACACCTTC
TRBD2,TRBJ2-3,TRBV7-2,-,CASSPSWGTSASTDTQYF,TGTGCCAGCAGCCCATCATGGGGGACTAGCGCAAGCACAGATACGCAGTATTTT
-,TRBJ1-6,TRBV6-1,-,CASIGRFDNSPLHF,TGTGCCAGCATTGGCAGATTTGATAATTCACCCCTCCACTTT
-,TRBJ2-1,TRBV11-2,once,CASSLQGLGGGNEQFF,TGTGCCAGCAGCCTCCAGGGGCTAGGAGGGGGCAATGAGCAGTTCTTC
-,TRBJ1-1,TRBV10-3,-,CAISEVELNTEAFF,TGTGCCATCAGTGAGGTGGAGCTGAACACTGAAGCTTTCTTT
TRBD2,TRBJ2-3,TRBV5-6,few,CASSLLLAGGPREVDTQYF,TGTGCCAGCAGCTTGCTGCTAGCGGGAGGGCCCAGGGAGGTAGATACGCAGTATTTT
TRBD1,TRBJ2-3,TRBV7-2,many,CASSLADRGRLTDTQYF,TGTGCCAGCAGCTTAGCCGACAGGGGGAGACTCACAGATACGCAGTATTTT
-,TRBJ2-3,TRBV7-2,-,CASSPDRPTNTQYF,TGTGCCAGCAGCCCTGACCGCCCCACCAATACGCAGTATTTT
TRBD1,TRBJ1-1,TRBV19,-,CASSIQSANRGRNTEAFF,TGTGCCAGTAGTATCCAGTCGGCCAACAGGGGAAGAAACACTGAAGCTTTCTTT
TRBD1,TRBJ2-5,TRBV6-2/TRBV6-3,few,CASSYDRGPREETQYF,TGTGCCAGCAGTTACGACAGGGGGCCGCGTGAGGAGACCCAGTACTTC
-,TRBJ1-2,TRBV18,-,CASSPTWTETHYGYTF,TGTGCCAGCTCACCGACGTGGACTGAGACCCACTATGGCTACACCTTC
-,TRBJ1-6,TRBV20-1,-,CSAGPAVPNSPLHF,TGCAGTGCTGGCCCTGCGGTGCCTAATTCACCCCTCCACTTT
TRBD1,TRBJ2-7,TRBV20-1,-,CSASRGGPYEQYF,TGCAGTGCTAGTCGAGGGGGCCCCTACGAGCAGTACTTC
-,TRBJ2-7,TRBV9,-,CASSVDPGSEQYF,TGTGCCAGCAGCGTAGATCCAGGTTCCGAGCAGTACTTC
TRBD2,TRBJ2-3,TRBV7-2,-,CASSLGLGRGEADTQYF,TGTGCCAGCAGCTTGGGGTTGGGGCGGGGGGAGGCAGATACGCAGTATTTT
-,TRBJ2-5,TRBV7-2,-,CASSSGTQKETQYF,TGTGCCAGCAGCTCCGGGACCCAGAAAGAGACCCAGTACTTC
-,TRBJ2-6,TRBV7-2,-,CASSLVGGRAGANVLTF,TGTGCCAGCAGCTTAGTGGGGGGTAGGGCCGGGGCCAACGTCCTGACTTTC
TRBD1,TRBJ1-1,TRBV28,few,CASSPPPGQGDTEAFF,TGTGCCAGCAGTCCCCCGCCGGGACAGGGGGATACTGAAGCTTTCTTT
TRBD2,TRBJ2-1,TRBV7-8,few,CASSLRTSNEQFF,TGTGCCAGCAGCTTACGGACTAGCAATGAGCAGTTCTTC
-,TRBJ2-5,TRBV7-9,-,CASSSRSYQETQYF,TGTGCCAGCAGCTCCCGGTCTTACCAAGAGACCCAGTACTTC
-,TRBJ1-2,TRBV7-2,-,CASSPQGSRGYTF,TGTGCCAGCAGCCCACAGGGTTCTAGAGGCTACACCTTC
-,TRBJ2-4,TRBV5-4,-,CASSLRSGNKNFQYF,TGTGCCAGCAGCTTGCGTAGCGGAAACAAAAACTTTCAGTACTTC
-,TRBJ1-6,TRBV19,-,CASSINPDAYGSPLHF,TGTGCCAGTAGTATAAACCCGGACGCCTACGGTTCACCCCTCCACTTT
-,TRBJ2-7,TRBV19,-,CASSIGQASYEQYF,TGTGCCAGTAGTATAGGACAGGCCTCCTACGAGCAGTACTTC
-,TRBJ2-1,TRBV6-8,-,CASSRRGSQFF,TGTGCCAGCAGTCGGAGGGGTTCCCAGTTCTTC